This T cell receptor beta chain is from a study of blood T cell repertoires in COVID-19. For the study at large: Acute and convalescent COVID-19 specimens originated in the United States, Italy and Spain.

As handled by the study authors: From reference gene primer amplification, estimates of nucleated cell counts were derived. Method: immunoSEQ multiplex PCR; TCRdb's copy keeps in-frame clones and lacks some. V and J calls and clone size are those listed in that table; D and trimming were worked out from the DNA. Here the sample spans nearly 350,000 clones, about 88% being singletons. Enrolled during active infection, Seattle patients were then followed longitudinally. This clone was seen just once. The receptor was isolated from a woman aged 70 to 79 with COVID-19, enrolled during active disease. Sequenced material: peripheral blood.

The CDR3 reads CASRRDYEETQYF. The CDR3, as DNA: TGTGCCAGCAGAAGGGACTACGAAGAGACCCAGTACTTC. This chain joins TRBV12-3 or TRBV12-4 and TRBJ2-5; 7 nucleotides align to TRBD2. CDR3 length equals 13 residues. Losses at the gene ends were 6 bases for V and 3 bases for J; bases not matched to a gene: 4.